Presented here are 21 T cell receptor beta chains from one specimen sequenced in a study of blood T cells in healthy people across ages. Combining a sample-barcoded 5' primer with a J-beta primer mix, a second PCR ran for roughly 6 to 12 cycles. TCRdb re-derived calls from the 5' RACE reads in MiXCR, one entry per CDR3 protein. The sample lists over a million distinct CDR3 sequences; approximately 59% were seen once. The material sequenced was blood. These TCRs come from a man aged 18 to 30 in good health.

This clonotype was counted only a few times. The chain joins TRBV3-1 to TRBJ2-3; D is ambiguous. Trimming stripped 1 base from V and 8 bases from J, with 19 bases between. The CDR3 sequence is 16 residues long. Germline CDR1 is LGHDT and CDR2 is YNNKEL (reference sequence). The DNA of the CDR3 is TGTGCCAGCAGCCAAGGAGTCAGACCTGAGGTCGGTACGCAGTATTTT. This translates into CASSQGVRPEVGTQYF.

In this sample, this clonotype turned up once. The CDR3 sequence: CASSLSNWRGEDSPLHF. In DNA form, the CDR3 reads TGTGCCAGCAGTTTATCGAATTGGCGGGGCGAAGATTCACCCCTCCACTTT. This chain joins TRBV27 and TRBJ1-6, with D possibly TRBD1 on 5 matching bases. The CDR3 length is 17 residues. Germline-derived CDR1 and CDR2 are MNHEY and SMNVEV (reference sequence). Trimming pared 0 bases from V and 8 bases from J, leaving 17 bases between.

The chain carries TRBV10-3 and TRBJ2-1; 7 bases fit TRBD2. Trimming took 3 bases from V and 7 from J; bases not matched to a gene: 6. CDR1 is ENHRY, CDR2 SYGVKD, per germline. The CDR3 loop spans 14 amino acids. CDR3 DNA sequence: TGTGCCATCAGTGACGGACTAGGGGCGAATGAGCAGTTCTTC. Protein sequence: CAISDGLGANEQFF.

The V gene is TRBV6-5, the J gene TRBJ1-5; D uncertain. CDR3 length: 13 residues. V shed 6 bases and J shed 4 bases, with 10 bases lying between them. Germline V gene data show CDR1 as MNHEY and CDR2 as SVGAGI. The CDR3 DNA is TGTGCCAGCAGGGCCTCGTTGAATCAGCCCCAGCATTTT. Amino acid sequence: CASRASLNQPQHF.

The sample holds a few counts of this clonotype. A junction boundary mismatches the germline segment, possibly from a read error. This sequence joins TRBV20-1 and TRBJ2-6; 7 bases map to TRBD1. Germline CDR1 DFQATT, CDR2 SNEGSKA (reference sequence). This CDR3 region has 17 residues. The CDR3 DNA follows: TGTAGTGCCATAAGGGGGACAGCCCTCTCTGGGGCCAACGTCCTGACTTTC. Translation: CSAIRGTALSGANVLTF.

The chain has TRBV11-1 and TRBJ2-4; 8 bases line up with TRBD2. The J call may be wrong; the DNA end is better matched by TRBJ2-7. Germline values: CDR1 SGHAT, CDR2 FQDESV (reference sequence). The CDR3 is made up of 16 amino acids. CDR3 loop: CASSPRGTRLKNEQYF. CDR3 DNA sequence: TGTGCCAGCAGCCCGCGTGGGACTAGACTTAAAAACGAGCAGTACTTC.

This chain connects TRBV5-5 to TRBJ2-7; possibly TRBD2 for D (7 bases). CDR3 size: 15 residues. CDR1 SGHKS and CDR2 YYEKEE come from the germline V gene (reference sequence). V was trimmed by 5 bases and J by 4 bases, leaving 19 bases between them. The CDR3 reads CASRREGGAYYEQYF. The CDR3 DNA reads as TGTGCCAGCAGGCGCGAAGGGGGGGCGTATTACGAGCAGTACTTC.

The rearrangement links TRBV29-1 to TRBJ2-1, with TRBD2 as a possible D gene (5 bases). V was cut by 3 bases and J by 0 bases, with 12 bases left in between. The germline CDR1 and CDR2 sequences are SQVTM and ANQGSEA. The CDR3 contains 15 residues. The DNA of the CDR3 is TGCAGCGTTGACGGTCGGGGTAGCTCCTACAATGAGCAGTTCTTC. The encoded protein is CSVDGRGSSYNEQFF.

This chain uses TRBV29-1 with TRBJ2-7; D gene uncertain. The CDR3 is 14 amino acids. V was clipped by 0 bases and J by 3 bases, with 12 bases between them. CDR1 and CDR2 (germline): SQVTM, ANQGSEA. The CDR3 loop reads CSVEDRYRDYEQYF. In DNA form, the CDR3 reads TGCAGCGTTGAAGATCGTTACCGAGACTACGAGCAGTACTTC.

This chain joins TRBV4-1 and TRBJ1-2; D not certain. The germline V gene encodes CDR1 MGHRA and CDR2 YSYEKL. This CDR3 comprises 15 residues. Trimming removed 0 bases at V and 4 bases at J, with 12 bases between. CDR3 amino acids: CASSQDLLKGYGYTF. CDR3 bases: TGCGCCAGCAGCCAAGATCTCCTAAAAGGCTATGGCTACACCTTC.

The chain couples TRBV5-1 to TRBJ2-4; no definite D call. The J call is doubtful: the DNA matches TRBJ2-7 better. In germline, CDR1 is SGHRS, CDR2 YFSETQ. CDR3 length equals 14 residues. CDR3 in DNA: TGCGCCAGCAGCTTTCGACACGACTCCTACGAGCAGTACTTC. Its translation is CASSFRHDSYEQYF.

CDR3 DNA: TGCGCCAGCAGCCAAGAGATGGGGGTTGCGCTTGGCTACACCTTC. Protein product: CASSQEMGVALGYTF. The genes are TRBV4-3 and TRBJ1-2, with D maybe TRBD1 (5 bases). Trimming left V 0 bases short and J 7 bases short, with 15 bases between. CDR3 length: 15 residues. Germline V gene lookup returns CDR1 LGHNA and CDR2 YSLEER.

About this clonotype: One end of the junction is discordant with germline, which a read error may explain. This chain uses TRBV12-3 or TRBV12-4 with TRBJ1-6; D is unresolved. This CDR3 contains 14 residues. Here the CDR3 DNA reads TGTGCCGGCAGTCGGACGATAGGAAATTCACCCCTCCACTTT. Protein: CAGSRTIGNSPLHF.

J is TRBJ2-7 and V is TRBV6-1; D is undetermined. The CDR3 totals 11 residues. The germline V gene encodes CDR1 MNHNS and CDR2 SASEGT. V shed 7 bases and J shed 0 bases, with 4 bases lying between them. This chain's CDR3 is CASKNSYEQYF. The CDR3 coding sequence is TGTGCCAGCAAGAACTCCTACGAGCAGTACTTC.

This clonotype was recorded a few times. The chain joins TRBV4-2 to TRBJ2-1, with TRBD2 as a possible D gene (6 bases). V was pared by 3 bases and J by 7 bases, with 16 bases between. The germline V gene has CDR1 LGHNA and CDR2 YNFKEQ. The CDR3 spans 15 residues. The CDR3 region is CASSQAGPGENEQFF. The DNA of the CDR3 is TGTGCCAGCAGCCAGGCGGGGCCGGGAGAAAATGAGCAGTTCTTC.

The chain recombines TRBV29-1 with TRBJ2-7; 7 bases line up with TRBD2. Germline CDR1 and CDR2: SQVTM and ANQGSEA. The CDR3 has 14 residues. Losses at the gene ends were 6 bases for V and 0 bases for J; bases not matched to a gene: 8. CDR3 loop: CSVSGGVTSYEQYF. The CDR3 DNA reads as TGCAGCGTCTCTGGGGGGGTAACCTCCTACGAGCAGTACTTC.

The chain combines TRBV7-6 with TRBJ2-3; no clear D. CDR3 size: 13 residues. Looked up from germline, CDR1 is SGHVS and CDR2 is FNYEAQ. V was cut by 4 bases and J by 0 bases, with 5 bases left in between. The chain's CDR3 is CASSYDSTDTQYF. The CDR3, as DNA: TGTGCCAGCAGCTACGATAGCACAGATACGCAGTATTTT.

The J gene is TRBJ2-5, the V gene TRBV20-1; TRBD2 is a possible D gene (5 bases). Per germline, CDR1 DFQATT and CDR2 SNEGSKA (reference sequence). Trimming removed 6 bases from V and 11 bases from J, with 19 bases in between. The CDR3 runs 12 residues. The CDR3 reads CSAQEGSLEQYF. In nucleotides, the CDR3 is TGCAGTGCACAAGAGGGTTCACTGGAGCAGTACTTC.

This clonotype occurred a few times. The rearrangement uses TRBV15 and TRBJ1-1; D possibly corresponds to TRBD1 (5 bases). The CDR3 totals 14 residues. The V end lost 0 bases, the J end lost 4 bases, and 9 bases lay between the germline ends. Germline-derived CDR1 and CDR2 are LNHNV and YYDKDF (reference sequence). The CDR3, as DNA: TGTGCCACCAGCAGAGATCGGGGGTCCACTGAAGCTTTCTTT. Translated: CATSRDRGSTEAFF.

The chain is built from TRBV28 and TRBJ2-7; 9 bases line up with TRBD2. The germline gives CDR1 MDHEN, CDR2 SYDVKM. This CDR3 is built from 15 residues. V was pared by 5 bases and J by 0 bases, with 5 bases of the junction left unmatched. CDR3 protein: CASSNSGGSSYEQYF. In nucleotides, the CDR3 is TGTGCCAGCAGTAATAGCGGGGGAAGCTCCTACGAGCAGTACTTC.

This clonotype was recorded a few times. V usage is TRBV20-1 and J usage is TRBJ1-5, with TRBD1 as a possible D gene (5 bases). Germline-derived CDR1 and CDR2 are DFQATT and SNEGSKA (reference sequence). The CDR3 contains 18 residues. Trimming took off 6 bases at V and 0 bases at J, with 24 bases between the two ends. The CDR3 reads CSAGIGGEMSGSNQPQHF. In DNA form, the CDR3 reads TGCAGTGCCGGTATTGGAGGGGAGATGAGTGGTAGCAATCAGCCCCAGCATTTT.